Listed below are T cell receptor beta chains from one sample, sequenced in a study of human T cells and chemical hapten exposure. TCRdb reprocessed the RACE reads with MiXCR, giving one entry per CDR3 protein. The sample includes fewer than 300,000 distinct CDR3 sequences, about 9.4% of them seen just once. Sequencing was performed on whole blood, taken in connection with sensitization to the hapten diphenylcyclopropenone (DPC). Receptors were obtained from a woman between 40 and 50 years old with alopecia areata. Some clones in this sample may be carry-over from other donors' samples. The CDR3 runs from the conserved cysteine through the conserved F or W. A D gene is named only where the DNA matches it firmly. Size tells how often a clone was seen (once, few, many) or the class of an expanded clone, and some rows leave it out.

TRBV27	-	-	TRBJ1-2	CASSLAPHIGGYTF	TGTGCCAGCAGCCTAGCCCCCCATATAGGAGGCTACACCTTC
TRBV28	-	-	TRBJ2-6	CASSAGSDSGANVLTF	TGTGCCAGCAGTGCCGGCAGCGACTCTGGGGCCAACGTCCTGACTTTC
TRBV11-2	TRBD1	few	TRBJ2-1	CASSDRDRANEQFF	TGTGCCAGCAGTGACCGGGACAGGGCCAATGAGCAGTTCTTC
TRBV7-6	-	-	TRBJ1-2	CASSLDSGPYGYTF	TGTGCCAGCAGCTTAGATAGCGGCCCCTATGGCTACACCTTC
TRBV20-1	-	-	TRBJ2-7	CSARGEKQIYEQYF	TGCAGTGCTAGAGGGGAAAAACAGATCTACGAGCAGTACTTC
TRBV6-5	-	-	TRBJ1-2	CASSYSSTGHGYTF	TGTGCCAGCAGTTACTCGAGTACAGGTCATGGCTACACCTTC
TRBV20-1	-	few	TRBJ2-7	CSARDHLRGDQGEQYF	TGCAGTGCTAGAGATCATCTCAGGGGGGACCAGGGAGAGCAGTACTTC
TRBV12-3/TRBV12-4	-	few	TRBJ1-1	CASSLGFGTFF	TGTGCCAGCAGTTTAGGTTTTGGGACTTTCTTT
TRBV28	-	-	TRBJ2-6	CASRTTGTGANVLTF	TGTGCCAGCAGAACCACAGGGACCGGGGCCAACGTCCTGACTTTC
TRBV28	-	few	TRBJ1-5	CASSSAGGAGNQPQHF	TGTGCCAGCAGCTCCGCCGGCGGCGCAGGGAATCAGCCCCAGCATTTT
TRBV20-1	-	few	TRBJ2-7	CSADPPPYEQYF	TGCAGTGCTGATCCCCCGCCCTACGAGCAGTACTTC
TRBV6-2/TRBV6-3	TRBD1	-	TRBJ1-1	CASSYAPGGIDTEAFF	TGTGCCAGCAGTTACGCCCCAGGGGGAATAGACACTGAAGCTTTCTTT
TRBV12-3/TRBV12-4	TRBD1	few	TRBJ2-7	CASRDRNYEQYF	TGTGCCAGCCGGGACAGAAACTACGAGCAGTACTTC
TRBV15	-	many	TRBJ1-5	CATSRDFGLNQPQHF	TGTGCCACCAGCAGAGATTTCGGTCTCAATCAGCCCCAGCATTTT
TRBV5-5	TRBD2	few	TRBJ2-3	CASSFSGSEGDTQYF	TGTGCCAGCAGCTTTAGCGGGTCAGAGGGGGATACGCAGTATTTT
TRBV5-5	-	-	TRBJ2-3	CASRSSRSTDTQYF	TGTGCCAGCAGGTCAAGTAGGAGCACAGATACGCAGTATTTT
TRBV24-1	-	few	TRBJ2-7	CATSDSFYEQYF	TGTGCCACCAGTGATTCGTTCTACGAGCAGTACTTC
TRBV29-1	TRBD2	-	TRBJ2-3	CSVARLAGGPSDTQYF	TGCAGCGTTGCAAGACTAGCGGGAGGGCCGTCAGATACGCAGTATTTT
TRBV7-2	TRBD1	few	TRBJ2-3	CASSLGTATDTQYF	TGTGCCAGCAGTCTTGGGACAGCCACAGATACGCAGTATTTT
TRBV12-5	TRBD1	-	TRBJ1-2	CASGDRDSLNYGYTF	TGTGCTAGTGGCGATAGGGACAGCCTCAACTATGGCTACACCTTC
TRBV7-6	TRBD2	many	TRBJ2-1	CASSSPGLAGTGEQFF	TGTGCCAGCAGCTCCCCCGGATTAGCGGGAACGGGTGAGCAGTTCTTC
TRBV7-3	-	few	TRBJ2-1	CASSPPGAAYNEQFF	TGTGCCAGCTCCCCTCCGGGAGCCGCCTACAATGAGCAGTTCTTC
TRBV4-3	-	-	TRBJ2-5	CASSQVWRDSETQYF	TGCGCCAGCAGCCAAGTATGGCGGGATAGTGAGACCCAGTACTTC
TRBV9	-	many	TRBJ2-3	CASSVVASSTDTQYF	TGTGCCAGCAGCGTAGTAGCGTCTAGCACAGATACGCAGTATTTT
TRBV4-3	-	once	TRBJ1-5	CASSQDHGGFSQPQHF	TGCGCCAGCAGCCAAGATCATGGGGGTTTCAGTCAGCCCCAGCATTTT
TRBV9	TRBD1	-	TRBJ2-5	CASSVRTGGEIAETQYF	TGTGCCAGCAGCGTCCGGACAGGGGGCGAAATCGCGGAGACCCAGTACTTC
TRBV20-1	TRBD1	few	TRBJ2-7	CSAPDRGGYEQYF	TGCAGTGCTCCGGACAGGGGAGGCTACGAGCAGTACTTC
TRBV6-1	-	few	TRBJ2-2	CASSPLPDSWGPGELFF	TGTGCCAGCAGTCCTTTACCGGACTCTTGGGGCCCCGGGGAGCTGTTTTTT